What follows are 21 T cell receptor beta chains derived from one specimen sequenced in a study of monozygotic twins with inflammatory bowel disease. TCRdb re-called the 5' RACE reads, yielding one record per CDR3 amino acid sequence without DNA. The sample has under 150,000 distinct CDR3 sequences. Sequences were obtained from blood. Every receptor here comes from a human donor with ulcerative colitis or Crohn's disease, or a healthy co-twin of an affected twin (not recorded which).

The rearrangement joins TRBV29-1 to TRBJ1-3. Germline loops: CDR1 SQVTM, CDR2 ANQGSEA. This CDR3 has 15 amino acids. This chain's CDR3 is CSVDLVSADRNTIYF.

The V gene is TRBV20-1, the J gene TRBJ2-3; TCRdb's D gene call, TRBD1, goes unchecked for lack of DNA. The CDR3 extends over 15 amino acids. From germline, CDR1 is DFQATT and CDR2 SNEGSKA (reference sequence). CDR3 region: CSASPSDGFTDTQYF.

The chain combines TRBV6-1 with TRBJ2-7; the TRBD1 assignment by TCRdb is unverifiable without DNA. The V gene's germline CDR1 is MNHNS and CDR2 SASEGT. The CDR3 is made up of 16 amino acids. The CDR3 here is CASSEQGSSRYYEQYF.

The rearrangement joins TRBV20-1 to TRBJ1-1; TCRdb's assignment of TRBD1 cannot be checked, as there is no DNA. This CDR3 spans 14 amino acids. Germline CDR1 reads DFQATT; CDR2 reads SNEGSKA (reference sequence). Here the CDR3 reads CSAPLTGGWTEAFF.

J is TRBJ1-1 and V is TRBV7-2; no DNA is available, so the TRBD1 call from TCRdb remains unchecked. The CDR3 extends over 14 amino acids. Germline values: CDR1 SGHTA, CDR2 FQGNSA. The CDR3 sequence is CASSHYGANTEALF. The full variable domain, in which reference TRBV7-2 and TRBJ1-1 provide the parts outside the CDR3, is GAGVSQSPSNKVTEKGKDVELRCDPISGHTALYWYRQSLGQGLEFLIYFQGNSAPDKSGLPSDRFSAERTGGSVSTLTIQRTQQEDSAVYLCASSHYGANTEALFGQGTRLTVV.

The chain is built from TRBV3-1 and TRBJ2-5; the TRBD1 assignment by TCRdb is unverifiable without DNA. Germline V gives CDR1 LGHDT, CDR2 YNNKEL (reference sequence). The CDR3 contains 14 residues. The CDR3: CASSQRGFGETQYF.

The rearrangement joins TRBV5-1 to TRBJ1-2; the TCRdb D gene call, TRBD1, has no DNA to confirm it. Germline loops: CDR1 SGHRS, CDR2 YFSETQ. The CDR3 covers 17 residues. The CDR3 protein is CASSLAPGQGPDDGYTF. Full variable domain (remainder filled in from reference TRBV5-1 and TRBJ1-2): KAGVTQTPRYLIKTRGQQVTLSCSPISGHRSVSWYQQTPGQGLQFLFEYFSETQRNKGNFPGRFSGRQFSNSRSEMNVSTLELGDSALYLCASSLAPGQGPDDGYTFGSGTRLTVV.

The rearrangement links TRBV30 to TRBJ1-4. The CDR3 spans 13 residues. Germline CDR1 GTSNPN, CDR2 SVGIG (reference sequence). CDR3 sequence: CAWSGRFNEKLFF.

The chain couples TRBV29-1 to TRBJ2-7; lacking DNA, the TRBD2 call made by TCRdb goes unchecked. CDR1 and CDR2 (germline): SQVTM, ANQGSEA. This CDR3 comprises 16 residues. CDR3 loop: CSVVTSHKGLSYEQYF.

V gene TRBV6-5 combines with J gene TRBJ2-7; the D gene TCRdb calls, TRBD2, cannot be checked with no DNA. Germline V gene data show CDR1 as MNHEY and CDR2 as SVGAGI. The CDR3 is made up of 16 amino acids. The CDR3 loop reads CASISFPGLGNYEQYF.

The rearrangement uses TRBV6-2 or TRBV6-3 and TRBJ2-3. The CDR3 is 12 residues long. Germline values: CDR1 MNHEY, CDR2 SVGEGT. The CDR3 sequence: CASSPIRDTQYF.

CDR3 sequence: CASSPDSNQPQHF. The chain joins TRBV5-4 to TRBJ1-5. CDR1 is SGHNT and CDR2 is YYREEE in the germline V gene (reference sequence). The length of the CDR3 is 13 residues.

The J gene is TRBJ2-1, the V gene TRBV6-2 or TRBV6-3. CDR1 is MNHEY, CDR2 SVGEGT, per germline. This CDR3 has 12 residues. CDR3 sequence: CASSYFEGRQFF.

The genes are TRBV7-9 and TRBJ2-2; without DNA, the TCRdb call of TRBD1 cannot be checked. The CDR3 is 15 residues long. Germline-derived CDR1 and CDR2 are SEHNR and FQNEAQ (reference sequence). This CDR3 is CASSGQQGASGELFF.

CDR3 in amino acids: CASSQSGANALTF. The chain employs TRBV27 and TRBJ2-6. Looked up from germline, CDR1 is MNHEY and CDR2 is SMNVEV (reference sequence). The CDR3 is 13 residues long.

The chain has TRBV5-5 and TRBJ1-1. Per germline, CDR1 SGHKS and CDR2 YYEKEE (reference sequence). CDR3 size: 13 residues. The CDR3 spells CASSLFGDTEAFF.

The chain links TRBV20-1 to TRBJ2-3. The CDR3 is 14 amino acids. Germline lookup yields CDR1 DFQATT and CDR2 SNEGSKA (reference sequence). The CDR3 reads CSARLSSVTDTQYF.

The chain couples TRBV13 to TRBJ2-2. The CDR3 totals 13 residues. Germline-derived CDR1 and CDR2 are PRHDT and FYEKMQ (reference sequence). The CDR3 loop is CASSSRLPGELFF.

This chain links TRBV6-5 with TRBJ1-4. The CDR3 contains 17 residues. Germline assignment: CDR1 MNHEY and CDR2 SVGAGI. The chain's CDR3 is CASSYSEAEGRREKLFF.

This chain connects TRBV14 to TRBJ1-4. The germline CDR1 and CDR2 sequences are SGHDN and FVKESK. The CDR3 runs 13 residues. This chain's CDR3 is CASSRGLNEKLFF.

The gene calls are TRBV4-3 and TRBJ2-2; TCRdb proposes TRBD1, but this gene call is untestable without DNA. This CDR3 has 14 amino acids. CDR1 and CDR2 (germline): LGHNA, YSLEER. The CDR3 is CASSQEPRAGELFF.